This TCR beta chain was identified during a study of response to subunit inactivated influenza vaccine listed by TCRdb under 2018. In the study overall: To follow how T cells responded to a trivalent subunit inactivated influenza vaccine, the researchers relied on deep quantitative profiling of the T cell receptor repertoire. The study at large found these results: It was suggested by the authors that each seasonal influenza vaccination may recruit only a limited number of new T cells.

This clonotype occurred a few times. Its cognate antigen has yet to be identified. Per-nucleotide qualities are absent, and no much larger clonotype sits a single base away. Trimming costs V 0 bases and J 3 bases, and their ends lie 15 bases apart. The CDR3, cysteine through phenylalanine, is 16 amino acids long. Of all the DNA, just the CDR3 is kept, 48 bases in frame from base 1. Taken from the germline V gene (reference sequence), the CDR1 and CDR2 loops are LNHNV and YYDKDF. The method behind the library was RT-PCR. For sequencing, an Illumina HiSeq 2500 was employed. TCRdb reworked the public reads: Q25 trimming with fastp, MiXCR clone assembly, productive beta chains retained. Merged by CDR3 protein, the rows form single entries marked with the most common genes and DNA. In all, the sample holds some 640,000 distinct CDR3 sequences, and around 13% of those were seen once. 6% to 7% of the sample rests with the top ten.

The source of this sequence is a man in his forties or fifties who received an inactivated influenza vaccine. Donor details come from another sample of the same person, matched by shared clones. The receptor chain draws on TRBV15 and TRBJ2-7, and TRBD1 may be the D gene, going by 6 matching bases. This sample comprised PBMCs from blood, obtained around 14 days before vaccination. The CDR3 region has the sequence CATSRDHRTDGYEQYF. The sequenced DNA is TGTGCCACCAGCAGAGATCACAGGACAGACGGCTACGAGCAGTACTTC.